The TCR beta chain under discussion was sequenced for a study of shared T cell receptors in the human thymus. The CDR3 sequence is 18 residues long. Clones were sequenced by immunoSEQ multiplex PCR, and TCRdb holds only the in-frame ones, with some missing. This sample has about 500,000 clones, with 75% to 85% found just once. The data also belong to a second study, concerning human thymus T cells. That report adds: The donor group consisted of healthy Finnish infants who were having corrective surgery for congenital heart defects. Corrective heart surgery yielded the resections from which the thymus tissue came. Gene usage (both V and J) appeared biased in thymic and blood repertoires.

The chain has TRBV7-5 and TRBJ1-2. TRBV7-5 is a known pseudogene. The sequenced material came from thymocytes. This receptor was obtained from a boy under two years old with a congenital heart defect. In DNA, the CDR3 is TGTGTCAGAAGCTTAGGGGGTGGAAGCGGGGAAGCTAACTATGGCTACACCTTC. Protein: CVRSLGGGSGEANYGYTF.